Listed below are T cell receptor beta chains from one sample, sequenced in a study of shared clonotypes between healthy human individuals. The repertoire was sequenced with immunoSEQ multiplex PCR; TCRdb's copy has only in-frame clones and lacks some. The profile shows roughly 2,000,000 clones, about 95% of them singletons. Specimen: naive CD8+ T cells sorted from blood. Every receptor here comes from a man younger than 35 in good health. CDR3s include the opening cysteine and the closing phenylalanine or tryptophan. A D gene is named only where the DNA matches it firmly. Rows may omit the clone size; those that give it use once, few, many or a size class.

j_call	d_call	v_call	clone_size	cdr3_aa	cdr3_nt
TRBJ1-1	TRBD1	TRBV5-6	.	CASSSGTGWTEAFF	TGTGCCAGCAGCTCCGGGACAGGGTGGACTGAAGCTTTCTTT
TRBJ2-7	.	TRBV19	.	CASCREDSYEQYF	TGTGCCAGCTGCAGGGAAGACTCCTACGAGCAGTACTTC
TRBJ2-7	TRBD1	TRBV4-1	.	CASKLTQGAYEQYF	TGCGCCAGCAAATTAACTCAGGGGGCCTACGAGCAGTACTTC
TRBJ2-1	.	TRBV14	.	CASRKGGALSSYNEQFF	TGTGCCAGCAGGAAAGGGGGAGCCTTGAGCTCCTACAATGAGCAGTTCTTC
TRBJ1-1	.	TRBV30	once	CAWSPLREAFF	TGTGCCTGGAGCCCCCTAAGGGAAGCTTTCTTT
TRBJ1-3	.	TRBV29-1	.	CSVEGRQGPEGRNTIYF	TGCAGCGTTGAAGGCCGGCAGGGTCCGGAAGGGAGAAACACCATATATTTT
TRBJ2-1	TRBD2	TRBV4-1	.	CASSQLPGTSAYNEQFF	TGCGCCAGCAGCCAACTTCCCGGGACTAGCGCATACAATGAGCAGTTCTTC
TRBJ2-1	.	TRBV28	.	CASSSGTPNEQFF	TGTGCCAGCAGCTCCGGGACTCCAAATGAGCAGTTCTTC
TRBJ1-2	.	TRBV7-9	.	CASSLAGYYGYTF	TGTGCCAGCAGCTTAGCTGGCTATTATGGCTACACCTTC
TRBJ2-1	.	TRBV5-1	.	CASSLRTLHNEQFF	TGCGCCAGCAGCTTGAGGACCCTACACAATGAGCAGTTCTTC
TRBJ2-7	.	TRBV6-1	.	CASGPGYEQYF	TGTGCCAGCGGACCGGGCTACGAGCAGTACTTC
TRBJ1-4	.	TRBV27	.	CASSPLVGGEKLFF	TGTGCCAGCAGTCCGCTCGTCGGTGGTGAAAAACTGTTTTTT
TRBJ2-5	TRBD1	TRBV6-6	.	CASSYGAGGVQETQYF	TGTGCCAGCAGTTACGGCGCAGGGGGAGTTCAAGAGACCCAGTACTTC
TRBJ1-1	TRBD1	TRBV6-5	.	CASSGQGAEAFF	TGTGCCAGCAGTGGACAGGGTGCTGAAGCTTTCTTT
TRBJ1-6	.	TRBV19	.	CASSSPNSPLHF	TGTGCCAGTAGTAGCCCCAATTCACCCCTCCACTTT
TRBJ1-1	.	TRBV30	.	CAWSVGDDTEAFF	TGTGCCTGGAGTGTAGGGGACGACACTGAAGCTTTCTTT
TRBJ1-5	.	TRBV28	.	CASSLRGGNQPQHF	TGTGCCAGCAGTTTGCGGGGGGGCAATCAGCCCCAGCATTTT
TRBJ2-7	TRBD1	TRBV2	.	CASSISGTEISYEQYF	TGTGCCAGCAGTATATCCGGGACAGAAATTTCCTACGAGCAGTACTTC
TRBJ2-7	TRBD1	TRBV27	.	CASSHSGTAIMTGYEQYF	TGTGCCAGCAGTCACTCCGGGACAGCGATCATGACAGGCTACGAGCAGTACTTC
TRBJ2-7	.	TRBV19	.	CASSIDSGEGTYEQYF	TGTGCCAGTAGTATAGATTCAGGGGAAGGCACCTACGAGCAGTACTTC
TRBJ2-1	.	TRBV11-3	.	CASSLPGASNEQFF	TGTGCCAGCAGCTTACCAGGAGCCTCCAATGAGCAGTTCTTC
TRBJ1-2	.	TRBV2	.	CASSDGVTAYLDGYTF	TGTGCCAGCAGTGATGGAGTAACAGCCTATCTGGATGGCTACACCTTC
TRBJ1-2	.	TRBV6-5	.	CASGGGAGYTF	TGTGCCAGCGGGGGAGGAGCTGGCTACACCTTC
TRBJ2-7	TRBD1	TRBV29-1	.	CSVQGDSYEQYF	TGCAGCGTACAGGGGGACTCCTACGAGCAGTACTTC
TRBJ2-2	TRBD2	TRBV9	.	CASSVADSGRVKAGELFF	TGTGCCAGCAGCGTAGCGGATAGCGGGAGAGTGAAGGCCGGGGAGCTGTTTTTT
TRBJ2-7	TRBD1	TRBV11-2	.	CASSHPDRGMHEQYF	TGTGCCAGCAGTCACCCGGACAGGGGAATGCACGAGCAGTACTTC
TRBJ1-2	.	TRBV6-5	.	CASSYGRTYGYTF	TGTGCCAGCAGTTACGGGCGGACCTATGGCTACACCTTC
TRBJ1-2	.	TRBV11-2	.	CASSLEGQGVADGYTF	TGTGCCAGCAGCTTAGAAGGTCAGGGAGTGGCAGATGGCTACACCTTC
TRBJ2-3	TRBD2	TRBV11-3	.	CASSPTNGGDTQYF	TGTGCCAGCAGCCCAACAAACGGGGGGGATACGCAGTATTTT
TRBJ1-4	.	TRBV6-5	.	CASRGLNEKLFF	TGTGCCAGCAGGGGTCTGAATGAAAAACTGTTTTTT
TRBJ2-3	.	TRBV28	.	CASSLFTDLDTQYF	TGTGCCAGCAGTTTATTTACAGATTTAGATACGCAGTATTTT
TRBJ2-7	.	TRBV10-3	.	CAISESINVGYEQYF	TGTGCCATCAGTGAGTCGATAAATGTAGGCTACGAGCAGTACTTC
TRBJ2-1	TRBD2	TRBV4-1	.	CASSQRGTSGYNEQFF	TGCGCCAGCAGCCAAAGAGGGACTAGCGGTTACAATGAGCAGTTCTTC
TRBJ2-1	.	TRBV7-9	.	CASSLEGVSAYNEQFF	TGTGCCAGCAGCTTAGAAGGGGTATCTGCCTACAATGAGCAGTTCTTC
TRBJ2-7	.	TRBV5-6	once	CASSSTITGPHF	TGTGCCAGCAGTTCAACAATTACAGGTCCTCACTTC
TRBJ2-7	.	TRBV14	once	CASSQDPSYEQYF	TGTGCCAGCAGCCAGGACCCCTCCTACGAGCAGTACTTC
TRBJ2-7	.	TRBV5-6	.	CASSLNGATGETYEQYF	TGTGCCAGCAGCTTAAATGGGGCGACAGGAGAGACCTACGAGCAGTACTTC
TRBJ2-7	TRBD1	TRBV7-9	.	CASRGTGEGTYEQYF	TGTGCCAGCAGGGGGACAGGGGAGGGGACCTACGAGCAGTACTTC
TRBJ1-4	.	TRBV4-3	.	CASSQDLTGNEKLFF	TGCGCCAGCAGCCAGGATCTAACAGGCAATGAAAAACTGTTTTTT
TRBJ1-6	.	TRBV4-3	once	CASSRAPKGSPLHF	TGCGCCAGCAGCCGGGCCCCTAAGGGTTCACCCCTCCACTTT
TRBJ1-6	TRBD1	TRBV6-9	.	CASSVRTGVDSPLHF	TGTGCCAGCAGTGTCCGGACAGGGGTCGATTCACCCCTCCACTTT
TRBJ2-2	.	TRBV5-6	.	CASSSSRDLSGELFF	TGTGCCAGCAGCTCGTCCCGGGACCTTTCCGGGGAGCTGTTTTTT
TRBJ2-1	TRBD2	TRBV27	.	CASSPLGSGASYNEQFF	TGTGCCAGCAGTCCCCTGGGTAGCGGGGCCTCCTACAATGAGCAGTTCTTC
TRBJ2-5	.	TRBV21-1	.	CASSKIPIETQYF	TGTGCCAGCAGCAAAATCCCCATAGAGACCCAGTACTTC
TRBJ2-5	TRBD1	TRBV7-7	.	CASSPPGTGLETQYF	TGTGCTAGCAGCCCGCCCGGGACAGGGTTGGAGACCCAGTACTTC
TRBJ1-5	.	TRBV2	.	CASSDGHHSNQPQHF	TGTGCCAGCAGTGACGGACACCACAGCAATCAGCCCCAGCATTTT
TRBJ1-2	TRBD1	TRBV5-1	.	CASSLLSTGEDGYTF	TGCGCCAGCAGCTTACTGTCGACAGGGGAAGATGGCTACACCTTC
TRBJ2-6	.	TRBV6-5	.	CASSWPFNPGANVLTF	TGTGCCAGCAGTTGGCCCTTTAACCCTGGGGCCAACGTCCTGACTTTC
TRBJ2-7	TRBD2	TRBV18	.	CASSPDHSGSSYEQYF	TGTGCCAGCTCACCAGATCATAGCGGGAGCTCCTACGAGCAGTACTTC
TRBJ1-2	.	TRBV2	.	CASRGTTNYGYTF	TGTGCCAGCAGGGGGACAACTAACTATGGCTACACCTTC
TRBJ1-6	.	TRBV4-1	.	CASSQDPTYNSPLHF	TGCGCCAGCAGCCAAGATCCTACCTATAATTCACCCCTCCACTTT
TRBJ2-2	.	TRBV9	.	CASSPRQGTGELFF	TGTGCCAGCAGCCCAAGGCAGGGCACCGGGGAGCTGTTTTTT
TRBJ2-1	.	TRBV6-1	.	CASSEEGQYNEQFF	TGTGCCAGCAGTGAAGAAGGACAGTACAATGAGCAGTTCTTC
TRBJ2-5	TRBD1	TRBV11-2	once	CASSLEPAGGLETQYF	TGTGCCAGCAGCTTAGAACCCGCAGGGGGTTTAGAGACCCAGTACTTC
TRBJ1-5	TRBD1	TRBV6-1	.	CASSEAKGATYSNQPQHF	TGTGCCAGCAGTGAAGCGAAGGGGGCCACTTATAGCAATCAGCCCCAGCATTTT